These 27 T cell receptor beta chains originate from one sample sequenced in a study of cytomegalovirus exposure and HLA in healthy donors. PCR employed 60 Vbeta and 13 Jbeta primers. Method: immunoSEQ multiplex PCR; TCRdb's copy keeps in-frame clones and lacks some. The sample has around 110,000 clones; around 75% are singletons. The sequencing sample was made of PBMCs. The origin of the receptors is a man aged 25 to 40 in good health and CMV-seronegative.

Remarks on this clone: Its ends do not fully match the called genes, so a read error is possible. The chain carries TRBV7-8 and TRBJ2-6; D is perhaps TRBD1 (5 bases). Germline CDR1 and CDR2: SGHVS and FQNEAQ. The CDR3 spans 14 residues. Written as DNA, the CDR3 is TGTGCCAGCAGTGGCCTTCCTGGGGCCAACGGCCTGACTTTC. Translated, it gives CASSGLPGANGLTF.

The chain combines TRBV4-3 with TRBJ2-3; TRBD1 is a possible D gene (6 bases). CDR3 length: 15 amino acids. Germline assignment: CDR1 LGHNA and CDR2 YSLEER. Trimming pared 0 bases from V and 4 bases from J, leaving 11 bases between. CDR3 DNA: TGCGCCAGCAGCCAAGAAGGGGGACGAGCAGATACGCAGTATTTT. It encodes CASSQEGGRADTQYF.

The V gene is TRBV29-1, the J gene TRBJ2-4; 7 bases are shared with TRBD1. This CDR3 has 12 amino acids. V lost 7 bases to trimming and J lost 12 bases; unmatched junction nucleotides: 12. Per germline, CDR1 SQVTM and CDR2 ANQGSEA. DNA for the CDR3: TGCAGCGCGACAGGGACCGGAGGCAGTCAGTACTTC. It translates to CSATGTGGSQYF.

This clone has a handful of counts. This chain connects TRBV21-1 to TRBJ1-5; TRBD1, the table's D call, lacks a check against the DNA. TRBV21-1 is designated a pseudogene. The CDR3 totals 19 residues. DNA of the CDR3: TGTGCCAGCAGCAAAGCGGAGACAGCGTCCCTTATTTGCAATCAGCCCCAGCATTTT. Translating gives CASSKAETASLICNQPQHF.

The rearrangement joins TRBV28 to TRBJ2-7, with a tentative D call TRBD2 (6 bases). The length of the CDR3 is 14 residues. CDR1 MDHEN and CDR2 SYDVKM come from the germline V gene. V was pared by 5 bases and J by 5 bases, with 16 bases between. The CDR3: CASSLQVLADEQYF. CDR3 coding DNA: TGTGCCAGCAGTCTGCAGGTACTAGCTGACGAGCAGTACTTC.

The gene calls are TRBV6-6 and TRBJ2-7; D is perhaps TRBD2 (6 bases). The germline CDR1 and CDR2 sequences are MNHNY and SVGAGI (reference sequence). V lost 4 bases and J lost 7, with 17 bases in between. This CDR3 spans 14 amino acids. The CDR3 DNA is TGTGCCAGCAGTTGGGGGGACGGGATCTGGGAGCAGTACTTC. Residues: CASSWGDGIWEQYF.

The chain couples TRBV5-6 to TRBJ2-3, with TRBD1 matching 9 bases. Germline V gene sequence: CDR1 SGHDT, CDR2 YYEEEE. Trimming took 1 base from V and 3 from J; bases not matched to a gene: 3. The CDR3 is 15 residues long. For the CDR3, the DNA is TGTGCCAGCAGCTTGAGGACAGGGGTGACAGATACGCAGTATTTT. Translated, it gives CASSLRTGVTDTQYF.

The chain recombines TRBV6-5 with TRBJ2-7, with a weak D call TRBD1 (5 bases). Trimming took off 2 bases at V and 7 bases at J, with 12 bases between the two ends. The germline CDR1 and CDR2 sequences are MNHEY and SVGAGI. The CDR3 sequence is 13 residues long. The CDR3 loop reads CASSYGYKGEQYF. CDR3 coding DNA: TGTGCCAGCAGTTACGGATACAAGGGGGAGCAGTACTTC.

The genes are TRBV2 and TRBJ2-1; 9 nucleotides line up with TRBD1. Germline CDR1 SNHLY, CDR2 FYNNEI. The junction had 7 bases not matched to a gene; V was cut back by 6 bases and J by 10 bases. The CDR3 contains 13 residues. The CDR3 loop reads CASSLQGAEEQFF. The CDR3 nucleotides are TGTGCCAGCAGCTTACAGGGGGCTGAGGAGCAGTTCTTC. The complete variable domain, with remaining parts taken from reference TRBV2 and TRBJ2-1, reads EPEVTQTPSHQVTQMGQEVILRCVPISNHLYFYWYRQILGQKVEFLVSFYNNEISEKSEIFDDQFSVERPDGSNFTLKIRSTKLEDSAMYFCASSLQGAEEQFFGPGTRLTVL.

V gene TRBV4-3 combines with J gene TRBJ2-5, with 10 bases lining up with TRBD1. From germline, CDR1 is LGHNA and CDR2 YSLEER. This CDR3 spans 16 amino acids. J lost 4 bases, V lost 4 bases, and 9 bases had no gene match. The CDR3 protein is CASSRDRGMGIETQYF. CDR3 bases: TGCGCCAGCAGCCGGGACAGGGGTATGGGAATAGAGACCCAGTACTTC.

J is TRBJ1-5 and V is TRBV7-2; D is possibly TRBD1 (6 bases). CDR3 length: 15 amino acids. Per the germline V gene, CDR1 is SGHTA and CDR2 is FQGNSA. Trimming took 2 bases from V and 5 from J, leaving 13 bases between them. In DNA form, the CDR3 reads TGTGCCAGCAGCTTACACCAGGGGCCTTATCAGCCCCAGCATTTT. It yields the protein CASSLHQGPYQPQHF.

This clone is labeled as medium-sized (0.01 to 0.1%). The chain carries TRBV15 and TRBJ1-1; no clear D gene. There are 16 residues in the CDR3. V was trimmed by 3 bases and J by 0 bases, leaving 14 bases between them. Germline V gene data show CDR1 as LNHNV and CDR2 as YYDKDF (reference sequence). The CDR3 is CATSSRHKPLNTEAFF. For the CDR3, the DNA is TGTGCCACCAGCAGCCGACACAAGCCCTTGAACACTGAAGCTTTCTTT. The full variable domain, with the rest looked up from reference TRBV15 and TRBJ1-1, is DAMVIQNPRYQVTQFGKPVTLSCSQTLNHNVMYWYQQKSSQAPKLLFHYYDKDFNNEADTPDNFQSRRPNTSFCFLDIRSPGLGDTAMYLCATSSRHKPLNTEAFFGQGTRLTVV.

This clone was observed once. CDR3 sequence: CASSSQGAYEQYF. DNA of the CDR3: TGTGCCAGCTCATCCCAGGGGGCCTACGAGCAGTACTTC. The genes are TRBV18 and TRBJ2-7; 7 bases are a match to TRBD1. Germline V gives CDR1 KGHSH, CDR2 LQKENI. With V trimmed by 5 bases and J by 2 bases, 3 bases remained unmatched. This CDR3 region has 13 residues.

J is TRBJ2-5 and V is TRBV4-3; 12 bases are shared with TRBD1. Germline V CDR1 and CDR2: LGHNA, YSLEER. Trimming at V came to 4 bases and at J to 5 bases, leaving 5 bases not matched to a gene. There are 15 residues in the CDR3. This CDR3 is CASSPGTGGRETQYF. DNA for the CDR3: TGCGCCAGCAGCCCCGGGACAGGGGGCCGGGAGACCCAGTACTTC.

In its sample, this clone was seen a few times. The CDR3 bases are TGTGCCAGCCAAAGGACAGGGACGCAAGAGACCCAGTACTTC. Translation: CASQRTGTQETQYF. The chain combines TRBV6-6 with TRBJ2-5, with TRBD1 identical over 8 bases. The V segment lost 8 bases and the J segment 2 bases; nucleotides outside the gene matches: 7. Looked up from germline, CDR1 is MNHNY and CDR2 is SVGAGI (reference sequence). The CDR3 covers 14 residues.

CDR3 sequence: CASRNYPPPGTGELFF. Written as DNA, the CDR3 is TGTGCAAGTCGCAATTACCCGCCTCCGGGGACCGGGGAGCTGTTTTTT. The rearrangement links TRBV12-2 to TRBJ2-2; the table calls TRBD2, which could not be checked here. TRBV12-2 corresponds to a pseudogene. This CDR3 spans 16 amino acids.

The gene calls are TRBV6-1 and TRBJ2-4; TRBD1 matches at 10 bases. The germline gives CDR1 MNHNS, CDR2 SASEGT. The CDR3 runs to 14 residues. The ends lost 0 bases at V and 12 bases at J; junction bases unmatched: 5. For the CDR3, the DNA is TGTGCCAGCAGTGAAGCCGGACAGGGGGACAGTCAGTACTTC. Protein sequence: CASSEAGQGDSQYF.

The rearrangement uses TRBV5-1 and TRBJ1-6, with D perhaps matching TRBD1 (5 bases). The V end lost 4 bases, the J end lost 7 bases, and 15 bases lay between the germline ends. The CDR3 consists of 15 residues. Germline loops: CDR1 SGHRS, CDR2 YFSETQ. The CDR3 bases are TGCGCCAGCAGCGGCACAGGCGGTAACAATTCACCCCTCCACTTT. This gives the protein CASSGTGGNNSPLHF.

The rearrangement uses TRBV2 and TRBJ2-7, with D unresolved. The CDR3 runs 17 residues. Trimming took off 4 bases at V and 1 base at J, with 20 bases between the two ends. Germline values: CDR1 SNHLY, CDR2 FYNNEI. CDR3 loop: CASSAEAEILLSYEQYF. The CDR3 DNA reads TGTGCCAGCAGTGCCGAGGCGGAGATACTGCTTTCCTACGAGCAGTACTTC.

CDR3: CSVDRGDYEQYF. CDR3 nucleotide sequence: TGCAGCGTTGACCGGGGGGACTACGAGCAGTACTTC. The chain uses TRBV29-1 and TRBJ2-7; 7 positions match TRBD2. Germline values: CDR1 SQVTM, CDR2 ANQGSEA. The CDR3 covers 12 residues. J lost 3 bases, V lost 3 bases, and 2 bases had no gene match.

The V and J genes are TRBV7-8 and TRBJ2-5, with TRBD1 matching 9 bases. The CDR3 runs 13 residues. J was trimmed by 4 bases and V by 5 bases; bases with no gene match: 2. Looked up from germline, CDR1 is SGHVS and CDR2 is FQNEAQ. The CDR3 DNA reads TGTGCCAGCAGCAAGGGACAGGGAGAGACCCAGTACTTC. The encoded protein is CASSKGQGETQYF.

The gene calls are TRBV9 and TRBJ2-3; D not resolved. Germline V gene lookup returns CDR1 SGDLS and CDR2 YYNGEE. The length of the CDR3 is 12 residues. V was clipped by 2 bases and J by 4 bases, with 5 bases between them. CDR3 bases: TGTGCCAGCAGCGTTTTCGCAGATACGCAGTATTTT. Protein product: CASSVFADTQYF.

This clone was seen a few times. The chain joins TRBV10-1 to TRBJ1-5; D is unresolved. Germline CDR1 WNHNN, CDR2 SYGVQD (reference sequence). The CDR3 totals 15 residues. Trimming took off 7 bases at V and 3 bases at J, with 16 bases between the two ends. CDR3 in amino acids: CASKTDPVTNQPQHF. The CDR3 DNA sequence: TGCGCCAGCAAAACAGACCCTGTAACCAATCAGCCCCAGCATTTT.

This clone was detected only once. V usage is TRBV5-5 and J usage is TRBJ2-1, with D tentatively TRBD2 (6 bases). The germline CDR1 and CDR2 sequences are SGHKS and YYEKEE (reference sequence). This CDR3 region has 14 residues. V lost 2 bases, J lost 7 bases, and 13 bases lay in between. CDR3 protein: CASSFLGLTNEQFF. CDR3 nucleotide sequence: TGTGCCAGCAGCTTTCTGGGACTTACAAATGAGCAGTTCTTC.

The chain has TRBV27 and TRBJ2-1; D is perhaps TRBD2 (7 bases). V was cut by 7 bases and J by 9 bases, with 16 bases left in between. This CDR3 contains 13 residues. In germline, CDR1 is MNHEY, CDR2 SMNVEV (reference sequence). CDR3 amino acids: CASNARGGFEQFF. CDR3 coding DNA: TGTGCCAGCAATGCTAGGGGGGGCTTTGAGCAGTTCTTC.

This chain uses TRBV7-2 with TRBJ2-1, with 9 bases aligning to TRBD2. The germline CDR1 and CDR2 sequences are SGHTA and FQGNSA. The CDR3 is made up of 15 amino acids. Unmatched junction bases numbered 4, after V lost 1 base and J lost 6 bases. Here the CDR3 reads CASSLDWRGGNEQFF. The CDR3 nucleotides are TGTGCCAGCAGCTTAGACTGGCGGGGGGGCAATGAGCAGTTCTTC.

The gene calls are TRBV2 and TRBJ1-4; D is unresolved. Germline CDR1 reads SNHLY; CDR2 reads FYNNEI. CDR3 length equals 13 residues. V lost 5 bases to trimming and J lost 7 bases, with 11 bases between them. The CDR3 region is CASSNRGIEKLFF. In DNA form, the CDR3 reads TGTGCCAGCAGTAACCGGGGTATTGAAAAACTGTTTTTT. Full variable domain (outside the CDR3, taken from reference TRBV2 and TRBJ1-4): EPEVTQTPSHQVTQMGQEVILRCVPISNHLYFYWYRQILGQKVEFLVSFYNNEISEKSEIFDDQFSVERPDGSNFTLKIRSTKLEDSAMYFCASSNRGIEKLFFGSGTQLSVL.